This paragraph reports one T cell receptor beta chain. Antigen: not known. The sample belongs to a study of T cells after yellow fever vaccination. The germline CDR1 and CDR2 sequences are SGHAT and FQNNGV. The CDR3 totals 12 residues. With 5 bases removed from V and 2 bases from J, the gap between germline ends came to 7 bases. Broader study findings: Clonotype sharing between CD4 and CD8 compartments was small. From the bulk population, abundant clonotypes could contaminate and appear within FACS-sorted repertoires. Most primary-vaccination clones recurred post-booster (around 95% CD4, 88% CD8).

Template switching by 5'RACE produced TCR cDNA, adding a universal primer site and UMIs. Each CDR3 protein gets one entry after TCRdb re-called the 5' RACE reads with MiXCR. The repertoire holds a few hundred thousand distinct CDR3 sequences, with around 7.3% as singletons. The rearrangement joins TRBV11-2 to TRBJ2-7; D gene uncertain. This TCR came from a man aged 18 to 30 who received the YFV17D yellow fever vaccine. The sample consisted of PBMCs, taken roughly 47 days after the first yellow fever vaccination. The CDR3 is CASSDTTYEQYF. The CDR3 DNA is TGTGCCAGCAGCGACACCACCTACGAGCAGTACTTC.